The 18 T cell receptor beta chains below come from one sample, sequenced in a study of T cell repertoires in ileal Crohn's disease. Method: immunoSEQ multiplex PCR; TCRdb's copy keeps in-frame clones and lacks some. The sample shows fewer than 7,500 clones, roughly 70% of them seen only once. Sequencing input: ileal tissue. The receptors shown here come from an adult with Crohn's disease.

Relative to its sample, this clone is medium-sized. The chain joins TRBV6-1 to TRBJ1-3; TRBD1 matches 7 bases. Germline V lookup: CDR1 MNHNS, CDR2 SASEGT. J lost 7 bases, V lost 7 bases, and 13 bases had no gene match. The CDR3 contains 15 residues. The CDR3 DNA follows: TGTGCCAGCAACGTGCAAAGGGACAGTCGGAACACCATATATTTT. It codes for CASNVQRDSRNTIYF.

The table lists this clone with a few counts. This CDR3 is CASSPDSGQPQHF. The CDR3 nucleotides are TGTGCCAGCAGCCCCGACTCGGGGCAGCCCCAGCATTTT. The chain is built from TRBV7-8 and TRBJ1-5; the D is unclear. CDR1 and CDR2 from the germline V gene are SGHVS and FQNEAQ. V gave up 5 bases and J gave up 7 bases, with 12 bases separating them. The length of the CDR3 is 13 residues.

CDR3 sequence reads: CASSVDRAGYNEQFF. In nucleotides, the CDR3 is TGTGCCAGCAGCGTAGATCGGGCGGGGTACAATGAGCAGTTCTTC. The chain joins TRBV9 to TRBJ2-1; tentatively, D is TRBD2 (6 bases). V was pared by 0 bases and J by 4 bases, with 11 bases between. The germline CDR1 and CDR2 sequences are SGDLS and YYNGEE. The CDR3 covers 15 residues. Full variable domain (missing parts from reference TRBV9 and TRBJ2-1): DSGVTQTPKHLITATGQRVTLRCSPRSGDLSVYWYQQSLDQGLQFLIQYYNGEERAKGNILERFSAQQFPDLHSELNLSSLELGDSALYFCASSVDRAGYNEQFFGPGTRLTVL.

V gene TRBV5-6 combines with J gene TRBJ2-1; a possible D gene is TRBD2 (7 bases). This CDR3 has 12 residues. V dropped 5 bases and J dropped 7 bases, with 10 bases sitting between them. Germline lookup yields CDR1 SGHDT and CDR2 YYEEEE. This CDR3 reads CASRGGGNEQFF. Written as DNA, the CDR3 is TGTGCCAGCAGAGGGGGGGGAAATGAGCAGTTCTTC.

The chain has TRBV5-1 and TRBJ2-2; 8 bases line up with TRBD1. The CDR3 extends over 15 amino acids. V gave up 0 bases and J gave up 7 bases; unmatched junction bases: 5. Germline V gene sequence: CDR1 SGHRS, CDR2 YFSETQ. The CDR3 sequence: CASSLGGTGGGELFF. CDR3 DNA sequence: TGCGCCAGCAGCTTGGGTGGGACAGGCGGCGGGGAGCTGTTTTTT.

The chain is built from TRBV29-1 and TRBJ2-3, with a tentative D call TRBD2 (5 bases). Germline CDR1 reads SQVTM; CDR2 reads ANQGSEA. Trimming left V 3 bases short and J 6 bases short, with 25 bases between. The CDR3 has 17 residues. In DNA form, the CDR3 reads TGCAGCGTTGATTTCGGGGTCGGCCATGGGGTCGTGGATACGCAGTATTTT. Translation: CSVDFGVGHGVVDTQYF.

V and J are TRBV5-1 and TRBJ1-3; no firm D call. Germline V CDR1 and CDR2: SGHRS, YFSETQ. CDR3 length equals 16 residues. V lost 1 base and J 6 bases, leaving 17 bases between the germline ends. The CDR3 nucleotides read TGCGCCAGCAGCTTGACCGGACTAACCGGGGTAAACACCATATATTTT. Translation: CASSLTGLTGVNTIYF.

Only one count was recorded for this clone. The genes are TRBV6-1 and TRBJ2-7, with 7 bases that match TRBD1. The CDR3 consists of 13 residues. The V gene end was trimmed by 6 bases and the J gene end by 9 bases; junction bases not matched to a gene: 11. CDR1 and CDR2 from the germline V gene are MNHNS and SASEGT. The CDR3 loop reads CASSLNRGYVQYF. The DNA of the CDR3 is TGTGCCAGCAGCTTAAACAGGGGTTATGTGCAGTACTTC.

The rearrangement joins TRBV19 to TRBJ2-1; 12 bases are a match to TRBD2. The CDR3 covers 19 residues. Germline trimming cut 1 base from V and 0 bases from J; bases unmatched to any gene: 7. Germline loops: CDR1 LNHDA, CDR2 SQIVND (reference sequence). The DNA for the CDR3 is TGTGCCAGTAGTATAGTGCCACTAGCGGGGGGTAGCTCCTACAATGAGCAGTTCTTC. Its translation is CASSIVPLAGGSSYNEQFF.

The DNA for the CDR3 is TGTGCCAGCAGCGTACAGGGCCCTGGGGCCAACGTCCTGACTTTC. Protein product: CASSVQGPGANVLTF. The chain joins TRBV5-8 to TRBJ2-6; a possible D gene is TRBD1 (6 bases). V gave up 4 bases and J gave up 2 bases, with 10 bases separating them. Looked up from germline, CDR1 is SGHTS and CDR2 is YDEGEE. This CDR3 spans 15 amino acids.

The chain joins TRBV5-6 to TRBJ1-2; 12 nucleotides match TRBD1. The germline gives CDR1 SGHDT, CDR2 YYEEEE. The CDR3 extends over 16 amino acids. V lost 0 bases, J lost 2 bases, and 2 bases stayed unmatched. The CDR3 loop reads CASSLEGQGANYGYTF. In nucleotides, the CDR3 is TGTGCCAGCAGCTTGGAGGGACAGGGGGCGAACTATGGCTACACCTTC.

The genes are TRBV28 and TRBJ1-5, with D unresolved. The V gene lost 1 base and the J gene lost 6 bases, with 10 bases spanning the gap. The CDR3 loop spans 14 amino acids. Germline V CDR1 and CDR2: MDHEN, SYDVKM. CDR3 in amino acids: CASSLSGWGQPQHF. DNA for the CDR3: TGTGCCAGCAGTTTATCGGGGTGGGGTCAGCCCCAGCATTTT. Full variable domain (outside the CDR3, taken from reference TRBV28 and TRBJ1-5): DVKVTQSSRYLVKRTGEKVFLECVQDMDHENMFWYRQDPGLGLRLIYFSYDVKMKEKGDIPEGYSVSREKKERFSLILESASTNQTSMYLCASSLSGWGQPQHFGDGTRLSIL.

This clone was seen once. This sequence joins TRBV28 and TRBJ2-1; tentative D call: TRBD2 (6 bases). Germline CDR1 is MDHEN and CDR2 is SYDVKM. Between the trimmed V and J ends, which lost 6 bases and 4 bases, there was a span of 13 bases. CDR3 size: 14 residues. The CDR3 loop is CASSEWGLYNEQFF. CDR3 bases: TGTGCCAGCAGCGAGTGGGGACTTTACAATGAGCAGTTCTTC.

In this sample, this clone turned up once. The rearrangement joins TRBV9 to TRBJ2-7; 10 nucleotides agree with TRBD2. Germline CDR1 is SGDLS and CDR2 is YYNGEE. V dropped 0 bases and J dropped 5; count of bases not matched to a gene: 5. The CDR3 consists of 15 residues. The CDR3 region is CASSVGSGGAHEQYF. The CDR3 DNA reads as TGTGCCAGCAGCGTAGGCAGCGGGGGGGCTCACGAGCAGTACTTC.

The chain couples TRBV5-1 to TRBJ2-5; D possibly corresponds to TRBD2 (6 bases). The CDR3 is 15 amino acids. Trimming shortened V by 6 bases and J by 2 bases, and 17 bases separated the two germline ends. Germline loops: CDR1 SGHRS, CDR2 YFSETQ. Written as DNA, the CDR3 is TGCGCCAGCACCCGACTTGGGGCGGGACAAGAGACCCAGTACTTC. Amino acid sequence: CASTRLGAGQETQYF.

V usage is TRBV5-4 and J usage is TRBJ2-3, with 16 positions matching TRBD2. The CDR3 totals 17 residues. Trimming took 6 bases from V and 3 from J; bases not matched to a gene: 7. From germline, CDR1 is SGHNT and CDR2 YYREEE (reference sequence). This CDR3 is CASKGGLAGGPTDTQYF. The CDR3 DNA reads TGTGCCAGCAAAGGGGGACTAGCGGGAGGGCCGACAGATACGCAGTATTTT.

This clone is medium-sized by share. CDR3 protein: CASSTPGVGGYGYTF. DNA for the CDR3: TGCGCCAGCAGCACACCTGGGGTAGGGGGTTATGGCTACACCTTC. The rearrangement uses TRBV4-3 and TRBJ1-2; perhaps TRBD1 as D (6 bases). The CDR3 totals 15 residues. Germline V gene lookup returns CDR1 LGHNA and CDR2 YSLEER. Trimming took 5 bases from V and 5 from J, leaving 18 bases between them.

V gene TRBV7-8 combines with J gene TRBJ1-1; 7 nucleotides agree with TRBD1. V was pared by 5 bases and J by 5 bases, with 8 bases of the junction left unmatched. The CDR3 sequence is 14 residues long. From germline, CDR1 is SGHVS and CDR2 FQNEAQ. In nucleotides, the CDR3 is TGTGCCAGCAGCCGCAGGGACAGAGAAACTGAAGCTTTCTTT. Its protein is CASSRRDRETEAFF.